These 9 T cell receptor beta chains came from one sample sequenced in a study of CD4 T cells in relation to SARS-CoV-2 and coronaviruses. Sequenced by immunoSEQ multiplex PCR; TCRdb stores in-frame clones only, minus some. The sample shows about 60,000 clones, about 95% of them seen only once. CD4+ T cells from unexposed donors were obtained before the COVID-19 pandemic (2011-2018). The sequencing input was naive CD4+ T cells from PBMCs. Subset specified: naive CD4+ T cells isolated by negative enrichment. Every receptor here comes from a human donor in good health.

The chain joins TRBV2 to TRBJ1-2, with a possible D match to TRBD1 (5 bases). The germline gives CDR1 SNHLY, CDR2 FYNNEI. V was clipped by 3 bases and J by 5 bases, with 13 bases between them. The CDR3 has 14 residues. CDR3 in DNA: TGTGCCAGCAGTGAGGTTGGGGGGAGATATGGCTACACCTTC. Its translation: CASSEVGGRYGYTF. Together with reference TRBV2 and TRBJ1-2, the CDR3 gives the full variable domain: EPEVTQTPSHQVTQMGQEVILRCVPISNHLYFYWYRQILGQKVEFLVSFYNNEISEKSEIFDDQFSVERPDGSNFTLKIRSTKLEDSAMYFCASSEVGGRYGYTFGSGTRLTVV.

V is TRBV5-1 and J is TRBJ2-5; 7 bases align to TRBD1. V dropped 3 bases and J dropped 1; count of bases not matched to a gene: 18. The CDR3 spans 19 residues. Germline V gives CDR1 SGHRS, CDR2 YFSETQ. The CDR3: CASSWGQSPPAAPQETQYF. The CDR3 bases are TGCGCCAGCAGCTGGGGACAGTCCCCACCGGCGGCACCCCAAGAGACCCAGTACTTC.

The chain is built from TRBV6-1 and TRBJ2-5; D is undetermined. The germline gives CDR1 MNHNS, CDR2 SASEGT. V lost 2 bases and J 4 bases, leaving 17 bases between the germline ends. CDR3 size: 16 residues. The CDR3 DNA is TGTGCCAGCAGTGAATCACGGACGGATGGCGTAGAGACCCAGTACTTC. As protein: CASSESRTDGVETQYF.

The chain employs TRBV27 and TRBJ2-5, with D tentatively TRBD1 (6 bases). The CDR3 has 14 residues. Deletions cut 5 bases from V and 1 base from J, with 11 bases between. Germline values: CDR1 MNHEY, CDR2 SMNVEV (reference sequence). The CDR3 spells CASSLQGFQETQYF. The CDR3 nucleotides are TGTGCCAGCAGTCTACAGGGATTCCAAGAGACCCAGTACTTC.

The rearrangement uses TRBV5-4 and TRBJ2-7, with 13 bases matching TRBD2. The germline CDR1 and CDR2 sequences are SGHNT and YYREEE (reference sequence). Trimming removed 4 bases from V and 2 bases from J; junction bases left unmatched: 6. The CDR3 loop spans 16 amino acids. The chain's CDR3 is CASSPAGTSGTYEQYF. The CDR3 DNA sequence: TGTGCCAGCAGCCCCGCGGGGACTAGCGGGACCTACGAGCAGTACTTC.

The J gene is TRBJ2-7, the V gene TRBV29-1; TRBD1 agrees at 7 bases. This CDR3 has 13 amino acids. Germline V lookup: CDR1 SQVTM, CDR2 ANQGSEA. The V segment lost 5 bases and the J segment 6 bases; nucleotides outside the gene matches: 10. The CDR3 DNA is TGCAGCGTTCGCCGGGACAGCCTGCCCGAGCAGTACTTC. It is translated as CSVRRDSLPEQYF.

This chain connects TRBV7-9 to TRBJ2-5, with D possibly matching TRBD2 (6 bases). The CDR3 loop spans 15 amino acids. Germline CDR1 and CDR2: SEHNR and FQNEAQ (reference sequence). Trimming pared 5 bases from V and 5 bases from J, leaving 18 bases between. In nucleotides, the CDR3 is TGTGCCAGCAGCGTCGAAGGAGGGTCATTGGAGACCCAGTACTTC. It is translated as CASSVEGGSLETQYF.

The chain uses TRBV27 and TRBJ2-7; 7 positions match TRBD2. Germline CDR1 is MNHEY and CDR2 is SMNVEV (reference sequence). The CDR3 spans 15 residues. V lost 3 bases and J lost 2; bases outside the gene matches: 7. CDR3 amino acids: CASSLRGGNPYEQYF. DNA of the CDR3: TGTGCCAGCAGTTTGCGGGGAGGGAATCCCTACGAGCAGTACTTC.

CDR3 DNA: TGTGCCACCAGTGATTTAGGCAGGGGCGAAGCTTACAATGAGCAGTTCTTC. Amino acids: CATSDLGRGEAYNEQFF. The chain has TRBV24-1 and TRBJ2-1, with D perhaps matching TRBD1 (6 bases). Germline V lookup: CDR1 KGHDR, CDR2 SFDVKD. V was shortened by 1 base and J by 4 bases, with 16 bases between the two germline ends. CDR3 length: 17 residues.